What follows describes a single TCR beta chain. The target antigen is unknown. These data come from a study of cytomegalovirus exposure and HLA in healthy donors. Across the study: A previous analysis identified 95 million to 130 million unique TCR beta sequences derived from around 180 million T cells.

Findings and limits, study-wide: Among TCR sequences, most were rare, though some public TCRs appeared in many donors.

Germline-derived CDR1 and CDR2 are SEHNR and FQNEAQ (reference sequence). There are 14 residues in the CDR3. Trimming removed 5 bases from V and 4 bases from J; junction bases left unmatched: 6. In the PCR, 60 Vbeta and 13 Jbeta primers were used. Profiled with immunoSEQ multiplex PCR; TCRdb holds only in-frame clones, not every one. The sample contains about 170,000 clones, under 90% of which appear only once. The sequence was obtained from a man aged 18 to 29 in good health and CMV-seronegative. J is TRBJ2-3 and V is TRBV7-9; 7 nucleotides align to TRBD2. The source material was PBMCs. The CDR3 region is CASSPGLVSDTQYF. DNA of the CDR3: TGTGCCAGCAGCCCAGGACTAGTTTCAGATACGCAGTATTTT.